A single sample gave rise to the 32 T cell receptor beta chains below, sequenced in a study of tumor-infiltrating lymphocytes in primary liver carcinoma (dated by TCRdb to about 2017). Reads for this sample came from an Illumina HiSeq 2500. Using a constant-region primer and ProtoScript II reverse transcriptase, TCRbeta-specific cDNA was reverse-transcribed from 500 ng total RNA. Three nested multiplex PCR rounds, following a slightly modified ARM-PCR procedure, were used to build the TCRbeta libraries. The first two PCR rounds used multiplex TRBV1-TRBV30 forward primers with a Cbeta reverse primer, each for around 10 cycles. TCRdb passed the public sequencing reads through fastp at Q25 and MiXCR, retaining productive beta sequences. Rows with one shared CDR3 protein collapse into an entry with the most common genes and DNA. This sample has about 120,000 distinct CDR3 sequences in its table, and about two thirds of those were observed once. 8.1% of the sample is taken by the ten largest.

Total RNA and DNA were co-extracted without cell sorting from about 19-30 mg of bulk tissue using the AllPrep DNA/RNA mini kit. The sequenced sample was tumor-adjacent normal liver tissue. Every receptor here comes from a woman aged 55-69 years with primary liver carcinoma and hepatitis B virus infection.

This chain connects TRBV29-1 to TRBJ2-1; D is perhaps TRBD2 (5 bases). The CDR3 totals 14 residues. Germline CDR1 reads SQVTM; CDR2 reads ANQGSEA. The DNA of the CDR3 is TGCATCGTCCCCCGATTAGCGTCGTACAATGAGCAGTTCTTC. Translation gives CIVPRLASYNEQFF.

As to this clonotype: This sequence may be a read error, since a much larger clone differs from it by one base. The genes are TRBV11-2 and TRBJ1-1; D ambiguous. The CDR3 contains 13 residues. Germline CDR1 is SGHAT and CDR2 is FQNNGV. The CDR3 DNA is TGTGCCAGCACCCGGTCGGGGAACACTGTAGCTTTCTTT. Its translation: CASTRSGNTVAFF.

This clonotype has a handful of counts. The CDR3 carries no conserved terminal phenylalanine or tryptophan, so it likely arises from a read error. The chain recombines TRBV11-2 with TRBJ2-7, with a weak D call TRBD2 (5 bases). CDR3 length: 14 amino acids. CDR1 and CDR2 (germline): SGHAT, FQNNGV. The CDR3 is CASSPLRVAGEQYI. For the CDR3, the DNA is TGTGCTAGCAGCCCGCTGAGGGTGGCGGGCGAGCAGTACATC.

The V and J genes are TRBV11-2 and TRBJ1-1, with a possible D match to TRBD1 (6 bases). Germline V gives CDR1 SGHAT, CDR2 FQNNGV. Trimming pared 5 bases from V and 7 bases from J, leaving 35 bases between. The CDR3 covers 20 residues. The CDR3 sequence: CASSQHQHGHLRFGGYEAFF. CDR3 DNA sequence: TGTGCCAGCAGCCAACATCAGCACGGACACCTTCGCTTTGGGGGCTATGAAGCTTTCTTT.

Remarks on this clonotype: A clone one base away is much larger, so this may be a read error. As DNA, the CDR3 is TGTGCCAGCAGCAACATACAGTGCAATGAGCAGTTCTTC. The encoded protein is CASSNIQCNEQFF. The chain has TRBV7-9 and TRBJ2-1; D not certain. Germline values: CDR1 SEHNR, CDR2 FQNEAQ (reference sequence). Trimming took 5 bases from V and 6 from J, leaving 11 bases between them. This CDR3 region has 13 residues.

For this clonotype: A much larger clone differs from this one at a single base, so this may be a read error. The chain employs TRBV5-4 and TRBJ1-3; D is possibly TRBD1 (6 bases). In germline, CDR1 is SGHNT, CDR2 YYREEE (reference sequence). V lost 6 bases and J 6 bases, leaving 16 bases between the germline ends. The CDR3 has 14 residues. CDR3 sequence (DNA): TGTGCCAGCACCCGGGACAAAAGAATAAACACCATATATTTT. It is translated as CASTRDKRINTIYF.

This clonotype was observed a few times. The rearrangement uses TRBV7-9 and TRBJ2-5; tentatively, D is TRBD1 or TRBD2 (5 bases each). V lost 5 bases and J lost 7, with 17 bases in between. This CDR3 has 14 amino acids. The germline V gene encodes CDR1 SEHNR and CDR2 FQNEAQ (reference sequence). The CDR3 sequence is CASSIDLGVGTQYF. In DNA form, the CDR3 reads TGTGCCAGCAGCATAGACTTGGGGGTGGGGACCCAGTACTTC.

The chain uses TRBV7-9 and TRBJ2-6; TRBD2 matches 10 bases. Germline CDR1 and CDR2: SEHNR and FQNEAQ (reference sequence). Trimming at V came to 10 bases and at J to 1 base, leaving 16 bases not matched to a gene. The length of the CDR3 is 19 residues. The CDR3 spells CANSSWTSGTLSGANVLTF. The CDR3 nucleotides read TGTGCCAATAGCTCCTGGACTAGCGGTACCTTATCTGGGGCCAACGTCCTGACTTTC.

This sequence joins TRBV5-1 and TRBJ2-7, with D perhaps TRBD2 (6 bases). Trimming took 1 base from V and 4 from J, leaving 21 bases between them. The germline CDR1 and CDR2 sequences are SGHRS and YFSETQ. The CDR3 has 17 residues. CDR3 in DNA: TGCGCCAGCAGCTTGCGCATAGCGGAACCCGGGGTGTACGAGCAGTACTTC. Translated, it gives CASSLRIAEPGVYEQYF.

This clonotype was picked up many times. The chain links TRBV14 to TRBJ2-2, with D possibly being TRBD2 (6 bases). Germline CDR1 and CDR2: SGHDN and FVKESK. Trimming removed 1 base from V and 6 bases from J, with 9 bases in between. The CDR3 is 14 amino acids. The CDR3 DNA reads as TGTGCCAGCAGCCAAGTAGTAGCGGCCGGGGAGCTGTTTTTT. It translates to CASSQVVAAGELFF.

With regard to this clonotype: Since the CDR3 does not end with the conserved phenylalanine or tryptophan, this likely comes from a read error. V usage is TRBV6-5 and J usage is TRBJ2-7, with 14 nucleotides matching TRBD2. CDR1 MNHEY and CDR2 SVGAGI come from the germline V gene. With V trimmed by 4 bases and J by 3 bases, 2 bases remained unmatched. The CDR3 contains 15 residues. CDR3 sequence: CASSWTSGRFYEQYL. As DNA, the CDR3 is TGTGCCAGCAGTTGGACTAGCGGGAGGTTCTACGAGCAGTACCTC.

This clonotype appeared a few times. The chain links TRBV28 to TRBJ1-5, with 8 bases that match TRBD1. V shed 10 bases and J 6 bases; nucleotides not matched to a gene: 11. The CDR3 spans 14 residues. The germline CDR1 and CDR2 sequences are MDHEN and SYDVKM. The CDR3 is CATTSGGVGQPQHF. The CDR3 DNA reads as TGTGCCACCACGTCAGGGGGCGTGGGTCAGCCCCAGCATTTT.

Comments on this clonotype: One end of the junction does not line up with germline, which may come from a read error. The chain uses TRBV29-1 and TRBJ1-1; 10 bases fit TRBD1. The CDR3 consists of 15 residues. CDR1 is SQVTM, CDR2 ANQGSEA, per germline. CDR3 bases: TGCACCCCAATACCGGGACAGGGGATTTACACTGAAGCTCTCTTT. As protein: CTPIPGQGIYTEALF.

In the case of this clonotype: Since a much larger clone is just one base distant, this may be a read error. This chain connects TRBV30 to TRBJ2-7; no firm D call. This CDR3 has 14 amino acids. Looked up from germline, CDR1 is GTSNPN and CDR2 is SVGIG (reference sequence). In DNA, the CDR3 is TGTGCCTGGAGGCCTGACCGGACCTCCTACGAGCGGTACTTC. It is translated as CAWRPDRTSYERYF.

Note on this clonotype: A single base separates this from a much larger clone, so it may be a read error. V usage is TRBV7-9 and J usage is TRBJ2-1; 7 bases line up with TRBD2. The CDR3 sequence is 15 residues long. Germline trimming cut 4 bases from V and 5 bases from J; bases unmatched to any gene: 8. Germline lookup yields CDR1 SEHNR and CDR2 FQNEAQ (reference sequence). Here the CDR3 DNA reads TGTGCCAGCAGCTCCCCCGAGCTAGCGGACAATGAGCAGTTCTTC. Its protein is CASSSPELADNEQFF.

This clonotype was observed at least ten times. The chain employs TRBV14 and TRBJ2-3; D gene unclear. Trimming left V 1 base short and J 6 bases short, with 8 bases between. Per the germline V gene, CDR1 is SGHDN and CDR2 is FVKESK. The CDR3 runs 13 residues. This CDR3 reads CASSQVTGDTQYF. For the CDR3, the DNA is TGTGCCAGCAGCCAAGTTACCGGGGATACGCAGTATTTT.

This sequence joins TRBV10-2 and TRBJ2-3; the D gene is possibly TRBD2 (5 bases). Between the trimmed V and J ends, which lost 5 bases and 0 bases, there was a span of 9 bases. The V gene's germline CDR1 is WSHSY and CDR2 SAAADI. The CDR3 sequence is 14 residues long. The CDR3 coding sequence is TGCGCCAGCAGTACACTAGGGAGCACAGATACGCAGTATTTT. Translated: CASSTLGSTDTQYF.

A word on this clonotype: One end of the junction fails to match germline, which may point to a read error. The V and J genes are TRBV11-1 and TRBJ2-3; perhaps TRBD2 as D (5 bases). This CDR3 contains 14 residues. Germline CDR1 and CDR2: SGHAT and FQDESV (reference sequence). The DNA of the CDR3 is TGTGCCAGCAGCTTAAGGCAACGTACGGGAAAGTCTCGCTTT. Protein: CASSLRQRTGKSRF.

With regard to this clonotype: A read error may account for a junction end that differs from germline. The chain uses TRBV10-3 and TRBJ2-7; no firm D call. The CDR3 consists of 12 residues. The germline gives CDR1 ENHRY, CDR2 SYGVKD. CDR3 residues: CAISDSGYEQYF. CDR3 nucleotide sequence: TGTGCCATCAGTGATTCCGGCTACGAGCAGTATTTC.

About this clonotype itself: An end of the junction differs from the germline gene, which may be a read error. The V gene is TRBV6-1, the J gene TRBJ1-5, with 12 bases matching TRBD1. Germline V CDR1 and CDR2: MNHNS, SASEGT. This CDR3 region has 19 residues. CDR3 bases: TGTGTCAGCAGCGGGACAGGGGGCTACTTAGGCTATAGCAATCAGCCCCAGCATTTT. Protein product: CVSSGTGGYLGYSNQPQHF.

This clonotype occurred many times. The chain's CDR3 is CASSLEGQDTQYF. CDR3 nucleotides: TGCGCCAGCAGCTTGGAAGGTCAAGATACGCAGTATTTT. V usage is TRBV5-1 and J usage is TRBJ2-3; D unresolved. CDR3 length equals 13 residues. Germline CDR1 and CDR2: SGHRS and YFSETQ. Deletions cut 0 bases from V and 5 bases from J, with 7 bases between.

The table lists this clonotype with a count of one. At one end, the junction sequence differs from germline, possibly due to a read error. This chain links TRBV7-9 with TRBJ1-2; D unresolved. This CDR3 spans 14 amino acids. Germline CDR1 SEHNR, CDR2 FQNEAQ (reference sequence). The CDR3: CASSLAGQNYDYTF. The DNA for the CDR3 is TGTGCCAGCAGCCTAGCTGGCCAGAACTATGACTACACCTTC.

This clonotype turned up a few times. This chain links TRBV7-9 with TRBJ1-5; 9 bases align to TRBD1. The CDR3 loop spans 17 amino acids. V lost 4 bases, J lost 0 bases, and 7 bases stayed unmatched. The germline V gene encodes CDR1 SEHNR and CDR2 FQNEAQ (reference sequence). Written as DNA, the CDR3 is TGTGCCAGCAGCTCCGGGACAGGGACTCTTAGCAATCAGCCCCAGCATTTT. Translating gives CASSSGTGTLSNQPQHF.

A word on this clonotype: As the CDR3 is not closed by the conserved phenylalanine or tryptophan, this likely results from a read error. CDR3 region: CASIQVVAAGELFI. Here the CDR3 DNA reads TGTGCCAGCATCCAAGTAGTAGCGGCCGGGGAGCTGTTTATT. The chain combines TRBV14 with TRBJ2-2; TRBD2 might be the D (6 bases). Germline CDR1 reads SGHDN; CDR2 reads FVKESK. The CDR3 loop spans 14 amino acids.

This clonotype was observed a single time. The chain employs TRBV4-1 and TRBJ2-1; TRBD1 agrees at 9 bases. Gene TRBJ2-7 matches the end of the DNA better, so the J call may be wrong. The CDR3 runs 13 residues. CDR1 is MGHRA, CDR2 YSYEKL, per germline. CDR3: CASRQQGANEQYF. The CDR3 DNA reads TGCGCCAGCAGACAACAGGGGGCTAATGAGCAGTACTTC.

Remarks on this clonotype: One end of the junction varies from germline; a read error may be responsible. The CDR3 DNA is TGTACCAGCAGTTACAGGACACGGGCCCGGTACTCTGGGGCCAACGTCCTGACTTTC. It translates to CTSSYRTRARYSGANVLTF. The chain joins TRBV6-5 to TRBJ2-6; TRBD1 is a possible D gene (5 bases). CDR3 length: 19 amino acids. CDR1 and CDR2 from the germline V gene are MNHEY and SVGAGI.

The chain uses TRBV19 and TRBJ1-6; D is unresolved. There are 13 residues in the CDR3. Trimming shortened V by 8 bases and J by 7 bases, and 12 bases separated the two germline ends. The germline V gene has CDR1 LNHDA and CDR2 SQIVND (reference sequence). The CDR3 DNA follows: TGTGCCAGTCGAAAAATTGGGAATTCACCCCTCCACTTT. This codes for CASRKIGNSPLHF.

In its sample, this clonotype was seen once. One junction end does not reproduce the germline sequence, and a read error may be involved. V gene TRBV4-1 combines with J gene TRBJ2-1, with 10 nucleotides matching TRBD2. This CDR3 is 14 amino acids long. Germline V gene lookup returns CDR1 MGHRA and CDR2 YSYEKL. CDR3 region: CVSSPRLAGNKQFF. The CDR3 DNA reads TGCGTCAGCAGCCCTCGACTAGCGGGCAATAAGCAGTTCTTC.

Remarks on this clonotype: Just one base apart from a much larger clone, this may be a read error. J is TRBJ1-1 and V is TRBV28, with 10 bases matching TRBD1. The CDR3 totals 14 residues. V gave up 9 bases and J gave up 4 bases; unmatched junction bases: 8. CDR1 and CDR2 from the germline V gene are MDHEN and SYDVKM. The CDR3 loop is CASQTGGRGTEAFF. CDR3 sequence (DNA): TGTGCCAGTCAGACAGGGGGCAGGGGCACTGAAGCTTTCTTT.

Of note for this clonotype: The junction departs from germline at one end; a sequencing error may be responsible. The rearrangement joins TRBV7-9 to TRBJ2-1, with D perhaps assigned TRBD1 or TRBD2 (5 bases each). Germline V gene sequence: CDR1 SEHNR, CDR2 FQNEAQ (reference sequence). This CDR3 contains 14 residues. The CDR3 DNA is TGTGCCATCAGCTGGGGCGTGAGGGCCGGTGAGCAGTTCTTC. Its protein product is CAISWGVRAGEQFF.

Regarding this clonotype: This may arise from a read error, as a much more abundant clone is one base away. V usage is TRBV7-9 and J usage is TRBJ2-5, with 11 bases identical to TRBD2. CDR1 is SEHNR, CDR2 FQNEAQ, per germline (reference sequence). This CDR3 has 16 residues. The CDR3 spells CACSSSIAGGKETQYF. DNA for the CDR3: TGTGCCTGCAGCTCATCCATAGCGGGAGGGAAAGAGACCCAGTACTTC. Full variable domain (rest looked up from reference TRBV7-9 and TRBJ2-5): DTGVSQNPRHKITKRGQNVTFRCDPISEHNRLYWYRQTLGQGPEFLTYFQNEAQLEKSRLLSDRFSAERPKGSFSTLEIQRTEQGDSAMYLCACSSSIAGGKETQYFGPGTRLLVL.

About this clonotype itself: It is likely a read error, because the conserved phenylalanine at the end of the CDR3 is missing. The chain recombines TRBV4-2 with TRBJ2-4; a possible D gene is TRBD1 (5 bases). The CDR3 has 17 amino acids. CDR1 LGHNA and CDR2 YNFKEQ come from the germline V gene. V shed 4 bases and J shed 3 bases, with 19 bases lying between them. The CDR3 loop is CASSRVSRTTSKNIQYS. CDR3 sequence (DNA): TGTGCCAGCAGCCGAGTATCTCGGACAACGAGCAAAAACATTCAGTACTCC.